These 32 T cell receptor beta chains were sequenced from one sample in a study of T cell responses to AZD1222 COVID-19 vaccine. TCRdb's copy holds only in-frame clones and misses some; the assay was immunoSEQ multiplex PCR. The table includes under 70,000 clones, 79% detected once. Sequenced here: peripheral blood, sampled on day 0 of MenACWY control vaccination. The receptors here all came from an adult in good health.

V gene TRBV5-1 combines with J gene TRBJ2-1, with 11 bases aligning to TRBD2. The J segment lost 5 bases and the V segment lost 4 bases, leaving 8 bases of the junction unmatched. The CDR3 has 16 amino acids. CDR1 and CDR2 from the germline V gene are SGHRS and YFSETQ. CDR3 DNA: TGCGCCAGCAGCCAACCGGGACTAGCGGACCACAATGAGCAGTTCTTC. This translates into CASSQPGLADHNEQFF.

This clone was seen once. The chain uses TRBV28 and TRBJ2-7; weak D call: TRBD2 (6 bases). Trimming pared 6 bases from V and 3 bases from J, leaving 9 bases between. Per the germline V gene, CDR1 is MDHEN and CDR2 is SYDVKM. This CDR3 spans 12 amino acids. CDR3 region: CASSVSGYEQYF. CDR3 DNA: TGTGCCAGCAGCGTTAGCGGCTACGAGCAGTACTTC.

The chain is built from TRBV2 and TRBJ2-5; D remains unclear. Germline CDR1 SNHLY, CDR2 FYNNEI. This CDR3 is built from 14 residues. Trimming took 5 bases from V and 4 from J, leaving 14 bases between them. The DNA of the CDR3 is TGTGCCAGCAGTCAAAATCTGGGCGGAGAGACCCAGTACTTC. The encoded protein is CASSQNLGGETQYF.

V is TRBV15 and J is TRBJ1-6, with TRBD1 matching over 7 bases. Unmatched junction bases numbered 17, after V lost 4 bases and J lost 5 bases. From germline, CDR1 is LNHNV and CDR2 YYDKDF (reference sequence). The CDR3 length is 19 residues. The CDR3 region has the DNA TGTGCCACCAGCATAGGGGGTCCCGCAGGGGGTTTAAATAATTCACCCCTCCACTTT. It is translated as CATSIGGPAGGLNNSPLHF.

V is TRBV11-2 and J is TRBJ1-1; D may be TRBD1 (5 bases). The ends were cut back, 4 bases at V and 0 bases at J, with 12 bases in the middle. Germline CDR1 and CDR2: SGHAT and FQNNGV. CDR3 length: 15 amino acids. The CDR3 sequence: CASSWTAGMNTEAFF. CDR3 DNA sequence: TGTGCCAGCAGCTGGACGGCAGGGATGAACACTGAAGCTTTCTTT.

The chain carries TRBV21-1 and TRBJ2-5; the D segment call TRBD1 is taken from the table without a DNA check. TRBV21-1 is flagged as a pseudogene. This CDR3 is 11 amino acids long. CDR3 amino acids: CASIDKGPEYF. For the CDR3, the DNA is TGTGCCAGCATCGATAAGGGGCCGGAGTACTTC.

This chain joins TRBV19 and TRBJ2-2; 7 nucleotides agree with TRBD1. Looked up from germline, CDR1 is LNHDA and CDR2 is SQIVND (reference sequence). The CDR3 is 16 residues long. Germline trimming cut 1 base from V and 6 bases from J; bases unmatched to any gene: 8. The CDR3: CASSIAPQGSSGELFF. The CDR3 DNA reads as TGTGCCAGTAGTATAGCCCCACAGGGGTCTTCCGGGGAGCTGTTTTTT.

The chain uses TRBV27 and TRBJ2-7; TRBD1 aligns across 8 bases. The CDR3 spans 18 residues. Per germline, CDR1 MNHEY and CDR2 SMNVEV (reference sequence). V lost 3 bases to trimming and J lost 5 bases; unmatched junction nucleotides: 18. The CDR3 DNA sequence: TGTGCCAGCAGTTTTATGGTCATCCAGGGGGACAGGAGCCACGAGCAGTACTTC. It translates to CASSFMVIQGDRSHEQYF.

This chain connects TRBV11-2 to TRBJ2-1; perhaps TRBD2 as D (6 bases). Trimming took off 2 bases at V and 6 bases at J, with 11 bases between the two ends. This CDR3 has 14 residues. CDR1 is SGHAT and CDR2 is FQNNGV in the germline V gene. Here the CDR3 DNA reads TGTGCCAGCAGCTTAAGTCCAGCGGGCAATGAGCAGTTCTTC. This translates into CASSLSPAGNEQFF. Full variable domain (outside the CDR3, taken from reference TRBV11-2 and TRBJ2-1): EAGVAQSPRYKIIEKRQSVAFWCNPISGHATLYWYQQILGQGPKLLIQFQNNGVVDDSQLPKDRFSAERLKGVDSTLKIQPAKLEDSAVYLCASSLSPAGNEQFFGPGTRLTVL.

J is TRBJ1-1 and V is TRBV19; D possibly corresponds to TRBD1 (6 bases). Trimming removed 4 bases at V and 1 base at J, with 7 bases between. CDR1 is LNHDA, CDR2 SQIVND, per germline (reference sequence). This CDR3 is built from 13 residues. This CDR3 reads CASSKDRNTEAFF. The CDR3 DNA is TGTGCCAGTAGTAAGGACAGGAACACTGAAGCTTTCTTT.

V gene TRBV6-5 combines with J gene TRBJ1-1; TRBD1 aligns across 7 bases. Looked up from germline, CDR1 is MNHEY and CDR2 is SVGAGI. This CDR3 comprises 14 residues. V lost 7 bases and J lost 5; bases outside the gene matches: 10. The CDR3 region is CASTSLTGNTEAFF. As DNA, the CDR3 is TGTGCCAGCACCTCCCTGACAGGGAATACTGAAGCTTTCTTT.

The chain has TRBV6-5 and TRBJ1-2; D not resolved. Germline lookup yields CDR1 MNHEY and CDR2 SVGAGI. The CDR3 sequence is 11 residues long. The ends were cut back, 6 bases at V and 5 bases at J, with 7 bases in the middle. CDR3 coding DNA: TGTGCCAGCAGCCCCGAGTATGGCTACACCTTC. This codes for CASSPEYGYTF.

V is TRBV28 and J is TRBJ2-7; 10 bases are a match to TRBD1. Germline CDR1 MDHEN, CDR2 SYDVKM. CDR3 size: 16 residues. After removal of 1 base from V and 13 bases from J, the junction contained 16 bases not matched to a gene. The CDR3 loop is CASSLSIGQGGVGKYF. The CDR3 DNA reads TGTGCCAGCAGTTTATCCATCGGACAGGGGGGAGTGGGAAAATACTTC.

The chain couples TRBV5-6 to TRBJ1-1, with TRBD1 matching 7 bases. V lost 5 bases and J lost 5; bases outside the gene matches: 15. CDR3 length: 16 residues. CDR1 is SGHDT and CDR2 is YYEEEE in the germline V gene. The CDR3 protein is CASSRRSTGKGTEAFF. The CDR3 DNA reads TGTGCCAGCAGTCGGAGGTCGACAGGGAAGGGGACTGAAGCTTTCTTT.

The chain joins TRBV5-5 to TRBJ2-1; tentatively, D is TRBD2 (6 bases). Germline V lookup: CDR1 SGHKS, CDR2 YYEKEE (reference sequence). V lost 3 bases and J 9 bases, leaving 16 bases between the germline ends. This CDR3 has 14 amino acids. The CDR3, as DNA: TGTGCCAGCAGCTACGGGACTCCGGAGGGTGAGCAGTTCTTC. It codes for CASSYGTPEGEQFF.

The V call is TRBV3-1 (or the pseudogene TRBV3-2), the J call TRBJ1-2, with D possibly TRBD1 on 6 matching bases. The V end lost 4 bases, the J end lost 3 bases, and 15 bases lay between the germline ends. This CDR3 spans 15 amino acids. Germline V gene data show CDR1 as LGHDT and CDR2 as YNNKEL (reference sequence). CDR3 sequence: CASSPSGVRDYGYTF. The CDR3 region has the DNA TGTGCCAGCAGCCCCTCAGGGGTAAGAGACTATGGCTACACCTTC.

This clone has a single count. CDR3 in amino acids: CASSLGGVAKNIQYF. For the CDR3, the DNA is TGTGCCAGCAGCTTAGGGGGCGTTGCCAAAAACATTCAGTACTTC. The V call is TRBV7-2, the J call TRBJ2-4, with TRBD1 as a possible D gene (5 bases). V was cut by 1 base and J by 1 base, with 8 bases left in between. The length of the CDR3 is 15 residues. Germline V gives CDR1 SGHTA, CDR2 FQGNSA. Complete variable domain (other parts from reference TRBV7-2 and TRBJ2-4): GAGVSQSPSNKVTEKGKDVELRCDPISGHTALYWYRQSLGQGLEFLIYFQGNSAPDKSGLPSDRFSAERTGGSVSTLTIQRTQQEDSAVYLCASSLGGVAKNIQYFGAGTRLSVL.

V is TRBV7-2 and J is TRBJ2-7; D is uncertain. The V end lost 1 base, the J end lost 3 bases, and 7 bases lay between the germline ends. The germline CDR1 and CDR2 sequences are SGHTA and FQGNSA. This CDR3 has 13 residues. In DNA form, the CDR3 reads TGTGCCAGCAGCTTAGGAGGCTTCTACGAGCAGTACTTC. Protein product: CASSLGGFYEQYF.

This chain's CDR3 is CASSPHGGKQETQYF. DNA for the CDR3: TGTGCCAGCAGCCCTCATGGGGGCAAACAAGAGACCCAGTACTTC. The J gene is TRBJ2-5, the V gene TRBV7-9; D perhaps matches TRBD1 (6 bases). V shed 5 bases and J shed 2 bases, with 15 bases lying between them. The germline gives CDR1 SEHNR, CDR2 FQNEAQ (reference sequence). The CDR3 extends over 15 amino acids.

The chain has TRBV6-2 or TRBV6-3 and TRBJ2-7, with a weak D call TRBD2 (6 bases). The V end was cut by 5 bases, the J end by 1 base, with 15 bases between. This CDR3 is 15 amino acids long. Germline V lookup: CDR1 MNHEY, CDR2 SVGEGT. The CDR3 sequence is CASSTPGVGSYEQYF. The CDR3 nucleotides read TGTGCCAGCAGTACCCCGGGAGTGGGGTCCTACGAGCAGTACTTC.

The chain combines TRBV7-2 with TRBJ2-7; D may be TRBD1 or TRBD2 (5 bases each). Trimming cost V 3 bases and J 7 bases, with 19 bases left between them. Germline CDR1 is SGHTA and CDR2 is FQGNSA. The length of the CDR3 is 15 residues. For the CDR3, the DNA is TGTGCCAGCAGCTTCAGGGCTACGACTTGGGAGGAGCAGTACTTC. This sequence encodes CASSFRATTWEEQYF.

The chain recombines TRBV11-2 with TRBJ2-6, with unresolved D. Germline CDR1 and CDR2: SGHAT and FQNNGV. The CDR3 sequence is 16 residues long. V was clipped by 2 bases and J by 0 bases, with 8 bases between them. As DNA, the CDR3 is TGTGCCAGCAGCTTATACCAAGGCTCTGGGGCCAACGTCCTGACTTTC. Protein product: CASSLYQGSGANVLTF.

CDR3 coding DNA: TGCGCCAGCAGCTTGGTGGGGACAAAGGATGAAAAACTGTTTTTT. As protein: CASSLVGTKDEKLFF. The genes are TRBV5-1 and TRBJ1-4, with D perhaps matching TRBD1 (6 bases). V was trimmed by 0 bases and J by 6 bases, leaving 12 bases between them. This CDR3 has 15 residues. Germline assignment: CDR1 SGHRS and CDR2 YFSETQ.

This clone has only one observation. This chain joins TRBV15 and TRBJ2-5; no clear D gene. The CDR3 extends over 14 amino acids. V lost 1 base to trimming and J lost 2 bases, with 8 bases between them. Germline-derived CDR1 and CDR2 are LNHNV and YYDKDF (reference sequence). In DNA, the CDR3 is TGTGCCACCAGCAGAGCTACGGAACAAGAGACCCAGTACTTC. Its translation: CATSRATEQETQYF.

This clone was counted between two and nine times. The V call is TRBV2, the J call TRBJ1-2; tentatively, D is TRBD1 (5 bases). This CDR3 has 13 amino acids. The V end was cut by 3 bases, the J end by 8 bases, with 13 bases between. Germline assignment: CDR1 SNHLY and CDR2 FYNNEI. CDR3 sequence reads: CASSDGRDRGYTF. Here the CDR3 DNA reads TGTGCCAGCAGTGACGGCAGGGATAGAGGCTACACCTTC.

CDR3 DNA: TGTGCCAGCAGCTTCCCCTCGATGGCAGGTCCCTACGAGCAGTACTTC. It is translated as CASSFPSMAGPYEQYF. V and J are TRBV21-1 and TRBJ2-7; the D segment call TRBD1 is taken from the table without a DNA check. TRBV21-1 is annotated as a pseudogene. The CDR3 contains 16 residues.

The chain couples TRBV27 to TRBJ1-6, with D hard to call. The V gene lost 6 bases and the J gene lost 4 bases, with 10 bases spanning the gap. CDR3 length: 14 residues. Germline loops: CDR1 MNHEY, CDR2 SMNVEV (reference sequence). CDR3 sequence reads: CASRTLLYNSPLHF. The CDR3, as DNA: TGTGCCAGCAGAACACTGCTATATAATTCACCCCTCCACTTT.

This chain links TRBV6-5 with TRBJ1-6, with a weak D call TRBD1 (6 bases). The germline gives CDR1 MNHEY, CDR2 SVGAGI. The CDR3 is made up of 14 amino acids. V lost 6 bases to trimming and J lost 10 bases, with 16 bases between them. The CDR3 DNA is TGTGCCAGCAGGGTACAGGGAGGGGGATCACCCCTCCACTTT. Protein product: CASRVQGGGSPLHF.

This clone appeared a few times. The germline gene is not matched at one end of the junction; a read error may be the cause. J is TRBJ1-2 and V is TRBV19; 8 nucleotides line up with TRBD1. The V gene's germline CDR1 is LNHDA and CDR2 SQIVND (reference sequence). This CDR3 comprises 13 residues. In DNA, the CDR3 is TGTGCCAGTAGGAGCGCCGGGACAGGAAAAAGAATTTTC. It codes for CASRSAGTGKRIF.

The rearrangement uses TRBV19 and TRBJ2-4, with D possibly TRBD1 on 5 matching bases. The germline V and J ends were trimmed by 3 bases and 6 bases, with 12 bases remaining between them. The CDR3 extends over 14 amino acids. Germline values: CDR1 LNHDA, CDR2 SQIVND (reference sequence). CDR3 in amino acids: CASSIRGPLNIQYF. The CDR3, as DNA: TGTGCCAGTAGTATTAGGGGTCCCCTAAACATTCAGTACTTC.

The CDR3, as DNA: TGTGCCAGTAGCGGCCAGGTGGGTGGCTACACCTTC. Translated: CASSGQVGGYTF. The chain links TRBV19 to TRBJ1-2; D remains ambiguous. Trimming removed 6 bases from V and 7 bases from J, with 12 bases in between. Germline V lookup: CDR1 LNHDA, CDR2 SQIVND (reference sequence). The CDR3 length is 12 residues.

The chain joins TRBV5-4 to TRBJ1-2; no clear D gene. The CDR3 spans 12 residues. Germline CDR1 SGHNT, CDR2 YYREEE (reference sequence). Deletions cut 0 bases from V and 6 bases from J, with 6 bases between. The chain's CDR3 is CASSLGLDGYTF. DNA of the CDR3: TGTGCCAGCAGCTTGGGGTTAGATGGCTACACCTTC.